The clone carrying this T cell receptor beta chain was counted a few times. The antigen remains undetermined. 5'RACE with constant-segment primers yielded barcoded, UMI-tagged TCR alpha and TCR beta cDNA libraries. TCRdb passed the 5' RACE reads through MiXCR, listing each CDR3 protein once. The sample yields approximately 34,000 distinct CDR3 sequences, roughly 7.5% seen once. The data originate from a study of T-cell memory formation after mild COVID-19. Findings and limits, study-wide: Some SARS-CoV-2-responding clones were already detected in memory before infection. Clones shrinking between day 15 and 85 showed a balanced CD4/CD8 split, and those that grew later tilted toward CD4+.

The CDR3 has 15 residues. Between the trimmed V and J ends, which lost 6 bases and 1 base, there was a span of 15 bases. Germline V gene sequence: CDR1 MNHNS, CDR2 SASEGT. The specimen sequenced was PBMCs or a T cell subset sorted from them (not recorded which). The rearrangement links TRBV6-1 to TRBJ1-1, with D possibly being TRBD1 (5 bases). The TCR sequence derives from a man aged 18-30 years who had mild COVID-19 (a few samples of this study predate the infection). Cell type and time point are not known. In DNA form, the CDR3 reads TGTGCCAGCAGGGGAGGGACCGCTGGGAACACTGAAGCTTTCTTT. It specifies CASRGGTAGNTEAFF.